This entry lists 18 T cell receptor beta chains sequenced from one sample in a study of neurological immune-mediated disorders. TCRdb passed the 5' RACE reads through MiXCR, listing each CDR3 protein once. Seen here are more than 40,000 distinct CDR3 sequences, approximately 2.8% observed once, and the top ten hold about 16%. The sample consisted of PBMCs. These receptors originate from a woman in her forties or fifties with multiple sclerosis.

This clonotype was observed many times. This sequence joins TRBV10-1 and TRBJ2-7, with TRBD2 matching over 10 bases. Trimming took 5 bases from V and 5 from J; bases not matched to a gene: 3. The CDR3 sequence is 13 residues long. CDR1 WNHNN and CDR2 SYGVQD come from the germline V gene (reference sequence). CDR3 sequence: CASSSSGRDEQYF. The CDR3 coding sequence is TGCGCCAGCAGTTCTAGCGGGAGAGACGAGCAGTACTTC.

This clonotype was detected ten times or more. This chain uses TRBV6-6 with TRBJ2-6; weak D call: TRBD1 (6 bases). Germline CDR1 and CDR2: MNHNY and SVGAGI (reference sequence). The CDR3 loop spans 16 amino acids. V was clipped by 5 bases and J by 0 bases, with 11 bases between them. CDR3 nucleotides: TGTGCCAGCAGTCAGCTGACAGGCTCTGGGGCCAACGTCCTGACTTTC. It specifies CASSQLTGSGANVLTF.

This clonotype was recorded many times. The chain uses TRBV4-2 and TRBJ2-1; 7 bases match TRBD2. The CDR3 covers 17 residues. Germline V gene lookup returns CDR1 LGHNA and CDR2 YNFKEQ. With V trimmed by 0 bases and J by 2 bases, 7 bases remained unmatched. The DNA for the CDR3 is TGTGCCAGCAGCCAAGATGGGGGGGAGAACGCCTACAATGAGCAGTTCTTC. Protein: CASSQDGGENAYNEQFF.

The table lists this clonotype with many counts. The chain is built from TRBV29-1 and TRBJ2-1; TRBD2 matches at 9 bases. This CDR3 region has 13 residues. Trimming took 4 bases from V and 5 from J; bases not matched to a gene: 3. Germline CDR1 and CDR2: SQVTM and ANQGSEA. CDR3 sequence reads: CSVGGRAHNEQFF. CDR3 coding DNA: TGCAGCGTTGGCGGGAGGGCCCACAATGAGCAGTTCTTC.

This clonotype was found many times. This chain joins TRBV5-5 and TRBJ1-2; D gene ambiguous. This CDR3 spans 12 amino acids. Trimming stripped 1 base from V and 4 bases from J, with 5 bases between. Germline CDR1 is SGHKS and CDR2 is YYEKEE (reference sequence). For the CDR3, the DNA is TGTGCCAGCAGCTTGCGGAGCTATGGCTACACCTTC. Its translation: CASSLRSYGYTF.

This clonotype has a count of ten or more. This sequence joins TRBV5-1 and TRBJ1-4; perhaps TRBD1 as D (5 bases). Looked up from germline, CDR1 is SGHRS and CDR2 is YFSETQ. Trimming cost V 4 bases and J 0 bases, with 7 bases left between them. The CDR3 consists of 14 residues. This chain's CDR3 is CASSQGATNEKLFF. CDR3 bases: TGCGCCAGCAGCCAAGGGGCAACTAATGAAAAACTGTTTTTT.

This clonotype was seen repeatedly, ten times or more. The gene calls are TRBV7-7 and TRBJ2-5; unclear D gene. V dropped 5 bases and J dropped 4 bases, with 11 bases sitting between them. This CDR3 has 13 residues. Germline values: CDR1 SSHAT, CDR2 FNYEAQ (reference sequence). The CDR3 sequence is CASSERVRETQYF. The CDR3 DNA is TGTGCCAGCAGCGAAAGGGTACGAGAGACCCAGTACTTC.

This clonotype appeared many times. The chain has TRBV7-2 and TRBJ2-3; D may correspond to TRBD1 or TRBD2 (5 bases each). The V end lost 5 bases, the J end lost 9 bases, and 18 bases lay between the germline ends. The CDR3 totals 14 residues. From germline, CDR1 is SGHTA and CDR2 FQGNSA. In DNA form, the CDR3 reads TGTGCCAGCAGCGCCCCCCTCCGGGACGACACGCAGTATTTT. This encodes CASSAPLRDDTQYF.

This clonotype was detected many times. The chain employs TRBV12-3 or TRBV12-4 and TRBJ1-5; 7 positions match TRBD1. Unmatched junction bases numbered 12, after V lost 5 bases and J lost 8 bases. CDR3 size: 15 residues. This CDR3 is CASSTPGQRVKPQHF. The DNA of the CDR3 is TGTGCCAGCAGTACCCCGGGACAGCGTGTTAAGCCCCAGCATTTT.

This clonotype was counted many times. V gene TRBV5-1 combines with J gene TRBJ2-2; 7 bases line up with TRBD2. V dropped 4 bases and J dropped 6; count of bases not matched to a gene: 12. In germline, CDR1 is SGHRS, CDR2 YFSETQ. There are 16 residues in the CDR3. For the CDR3, the DNA is TGCGCCAGCAGCCTCGTCGGGAGCGGGATCGCCGGGGAGCTGTTTTTT. Protein product: CASSLVGSGIAGELFF.

In its sample, this clonotype was seen many times. The chain recombines TRBV20-1 with TRBJ1-2; D perhaps matches TRBD1 (6 bases). The CDR3 has 13 residues. V was clipped by 0 bases and J by 4 bases, with 9 bases between them. Germline values: CDR1 DFQATT, CDR2 SNEGSKA (reference sequence). The CDR3 loop reads CSARDRGGYGYTF. CDR3 DNA sequence: TGCAGTGCTAGAGACAGGGGCGGCTATGGCTACACCTTC.

This clonotype was seen at least ten times. The CDR3 protein is CASSLALQAGNEQFF. The CDR3 bases are TGCGCCAGCAGCTTGGCGTTACAGGCCGGGAATGAGCAGTTCTTC. The chain has TRBV5-1 and TRBJ2-1; tentatively, D is TRBD1 (5 bases). The V gene's germline CDR1 is SGHRS and CDR2 YFSETQ. The CDR3 consists of 15 residues. V dropped 0 bases and J dropped 7 bases, with 14 bases sitting between them. The variable domain in full, with the rest retrieved from reference TRBV5-1 and TRBJ2-1, is KAGVTQTPRYLIKTRGQQVTLSCSPISGHRSVSWYQQTPGQGLQFLFEYFSETQRNKGNFPGRFSGRQFSNSRSEMNVSTLELGDSALYLCASSLALQAGNEQFFGPGTRLTVL.

There are many counts of this clonotype. The gene calls are TRBV7-2 and TRBJ1-5, with TRBD1 matching over 7 bases. The V and J ends lost 4 bases and 5 bases, in that order; junction bases with no gene match: 5. The CDR3 consists of 14 residues. Germline V gene lookup returns CDR1 SGHTA and CDR2 FQGNSA. The CDR3 coding sequence is TGTGCCAGCAGCTCCGACAGGGATTATCAGCCCCAGCATTTT. Translated: CASSSDRDYQPQHF.

A note on this clonotype: A much larger clone differs by one base, so this may be a read error. The chain carries TRBV20-1 and TRBJ1-5; D not certain. The germline V gene has CDR1 DFQATT and CDR2 SNEGSKA (reference sequence). The CDR3 has 12 amino acids. CDR3 in amino acids: CSASLENQPQNF. In DNA form, the CDR3 reads TGCAGTGCTAGCTTAGAGAATCAGCCCCAGAATTTT.

This clonotype was counted ten times or more. The gene calls are TRBV25-1 and TRBJ2-7; 11 bases are a match to TRBD1. Germline loops: CDR1 MGHDK, CDR2 SYGVNS. The CDR3 length is 18 residues. V lost 1 base to trimming and J lost 0 bases; unmatched junction nucleotides: 8. The CDR3 DNA reads as TGTGCCAGCAGTGAATCAACGGACAGGGGGCTTCTCTCCTACGAGCAGTACTTC. It encodes CASSESTDRGLLSYEQYF.

This clonotype showed up many times. This chain uses TRBV11-2 with TRBJ2-7; TRBD2 matches 10 bases. CDR1 and CDR2 (germline): SGHAT, FQNNGV. J lost 2 bases, V lost 2 bases, and 3 bases had no gene match. The CDR3 extends over 15 amino acids. The CDR3 sequence: CASSLSSGGTYEQYF. The CDR3 coding sequence is TGTGCCAGCAGCTTATCTAGCGGGGGAACCTACGAGCAGTACTTC.

Relative to its sample, this clonotype is medium-sized. This sequence joins TRBV29-1 and TRBJ2-1; unclear D gene. CDR1 and CDR2 (germline): SQVTM, ANQGSEA. V shed 0 bases and J shed 3 bases, with 9 bases lying between them. This CDR3 region has 14 residues. The CDR3 loop reads CSVEDGYHYNEQFF. The CDR3 region has the DNA TGCAGCGTTGAAGATGGGTACCACTACAATGAGCAGTTCTTC.

This clonotype has a count of ten or more. This sequence joins TRBV10-3 and TRBJ2-2; D could derive from TRBD1 or TRBD2 (5 bases each). The CDR3 extends over 13 amino acids. Trimming pared 6 bases from V and 8 bases from J, leaving 13 bases between. Germline V lookup: CDR1 ENHRY, CDR2 SYGVKD. The CDR3 sequence: CAIRGTDFGELFF. The CDR3 DNA reads as TGTGCCATCAGGGGGACGGATTTTGGGGAGCTGTTTTTT.